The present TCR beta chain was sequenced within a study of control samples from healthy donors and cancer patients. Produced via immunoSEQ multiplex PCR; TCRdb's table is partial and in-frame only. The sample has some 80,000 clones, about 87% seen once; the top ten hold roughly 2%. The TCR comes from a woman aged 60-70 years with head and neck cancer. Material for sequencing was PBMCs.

DNA of the CDR3: TGTGCCAGCTCACCACGTAACGACGGGAGGCGCACAGATACGCAGTATTTT. Translation: CASSPRNDGRRTDTQYF. The chain is built from TRBV18 and TRBJ2-3; 7 bases match TRBD2. This CDR3 has 17 amino acids. Trimming cost V 1 base and J 1 base; bases outside gene matches: 8. The germline V gene has CDR1 KGHSH and CDR2 LQKENI.